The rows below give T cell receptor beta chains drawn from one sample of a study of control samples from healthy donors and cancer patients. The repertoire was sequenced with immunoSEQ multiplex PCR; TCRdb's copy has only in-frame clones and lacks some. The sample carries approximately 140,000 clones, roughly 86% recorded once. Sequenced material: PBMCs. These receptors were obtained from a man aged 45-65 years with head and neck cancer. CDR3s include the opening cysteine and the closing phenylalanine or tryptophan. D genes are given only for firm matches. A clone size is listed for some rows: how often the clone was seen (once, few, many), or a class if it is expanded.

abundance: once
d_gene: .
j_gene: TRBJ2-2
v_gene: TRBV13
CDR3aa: CASSCTEVWCETGELFF
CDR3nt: TGTGCCAGCAGCTGCACCGAAGTGTGGTGCGAGACCGGGGAGCTGTTTTTT

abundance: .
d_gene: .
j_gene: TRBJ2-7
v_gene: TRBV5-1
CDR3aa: CASSLAAGVDFGYF
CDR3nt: TGCGCCAGCAGCTTGGCCGCAGGGGTTGATTTCGGGTACTTC

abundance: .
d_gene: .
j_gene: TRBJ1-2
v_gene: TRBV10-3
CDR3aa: CAISVTRKGRAFNYGYTF
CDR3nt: TGTGCCATCAGTGTTACCCGAAAGGGACGGGCCTTTAACTATGGCTACACCTTC

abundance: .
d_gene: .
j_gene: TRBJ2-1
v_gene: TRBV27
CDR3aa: CASSSRLAAGGYNEQFF
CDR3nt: TGTGCCAGCAGTTCGAGGCTGGCAGCGGGCGGCTACAATGAGCAGTTCTTC

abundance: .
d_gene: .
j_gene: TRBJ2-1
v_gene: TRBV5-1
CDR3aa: CASRRDPQANEQFF
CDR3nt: TGCGCCAGCAGAAGGGACCCCCAGGCCAATGAGCAGTTCTTC

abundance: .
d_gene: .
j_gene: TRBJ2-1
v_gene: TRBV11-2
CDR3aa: CASSLTGVRGGPNEQFF
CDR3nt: TGTGCCAGCAGCTTAACTGGCGTCCGGGGTGGTCCAAATGAGCAGTTCTTC

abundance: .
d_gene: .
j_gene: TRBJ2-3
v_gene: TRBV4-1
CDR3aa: CASSQDSSLQYF
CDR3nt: TGCGCCAGCAGCCAAGATAGTAGCCTGCAGTATTTT

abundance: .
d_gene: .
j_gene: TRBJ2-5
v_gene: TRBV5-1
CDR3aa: CASSLRWESQETQYF
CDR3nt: TGCGCCAGCAGCTTGAGATGGGAATCCCAAGAGACCCAGTACTTC

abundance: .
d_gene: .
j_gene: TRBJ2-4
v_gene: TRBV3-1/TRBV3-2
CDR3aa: CASSQMSVWGNIQYF
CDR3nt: TGTGCCAGCAGCCAAATGTCCGTTTGGGGAAACATTCAGTACTTC

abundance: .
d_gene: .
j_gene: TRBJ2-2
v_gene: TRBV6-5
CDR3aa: CASRAGGQAGELFF
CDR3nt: TGTGCCAGCAGGGCCGGGGGCCAGGCCGGGGAGCTGTTTTTT

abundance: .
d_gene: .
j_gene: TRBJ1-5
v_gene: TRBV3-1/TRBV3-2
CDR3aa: CASSQDWGSNQPQHF
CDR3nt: TGTGCCAGCAGCCAAGACTGGGGTAGCAATCAGCCCCAGCATTTT

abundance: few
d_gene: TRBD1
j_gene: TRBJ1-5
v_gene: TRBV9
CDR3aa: CASSGGTGNQPQHF
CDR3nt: TGTGCCAGCAGCGGAGGGACAGGCAATCAGCCCCAGCATTTT

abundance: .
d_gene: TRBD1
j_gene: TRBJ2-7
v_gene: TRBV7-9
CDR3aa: CASSLGGDRSNHEQYF
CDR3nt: TGTGCCAGCAGCTTAGGGGGGGACAGGTCGAATCACGAGCAGTACTTC

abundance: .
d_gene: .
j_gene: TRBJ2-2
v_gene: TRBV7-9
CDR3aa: CASSWSRLATGELFF
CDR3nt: TGTGCCAGCAGCTGGTCGCGGTTGGCCACCGGGGAGCTGTTTTTT

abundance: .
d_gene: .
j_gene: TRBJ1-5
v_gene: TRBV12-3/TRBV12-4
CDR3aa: CASSFTGNQPQHF
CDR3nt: TGTGCCAGCAGTTTTACAGGGAATCAGCCCCAGCATTTT

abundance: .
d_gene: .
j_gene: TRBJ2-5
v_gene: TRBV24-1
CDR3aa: CATSPLDSQETQYF
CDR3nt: TGTGCCACCAGTCCCCTCGACTCACAAGAGACCCAGTACTTC

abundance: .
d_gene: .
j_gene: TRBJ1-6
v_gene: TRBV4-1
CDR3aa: CASSQEDRRPTLHF
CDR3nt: TGCGCCAGCAGCCAAGAGGATCGACGCCCCACCCTCCACTTT

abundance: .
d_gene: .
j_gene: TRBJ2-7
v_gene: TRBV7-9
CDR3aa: CASSLAGGFGEQYF
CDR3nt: TGTGCCAGCAGCTTAGCTGGGGGGTTTGGTGAGCAGTACTTC

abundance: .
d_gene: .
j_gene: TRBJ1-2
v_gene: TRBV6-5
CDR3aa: CASRYGDYGYTF
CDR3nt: TGTGCCAGCCGCTACGGGGACTATGGCTACACCTTC

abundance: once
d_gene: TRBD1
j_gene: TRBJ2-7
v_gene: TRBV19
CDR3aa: CASSIEQGALSEQYF
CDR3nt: TGTGCCAGTAGTATTGAACAGGGGGCGCTTTCCGAGCAGTACTTC